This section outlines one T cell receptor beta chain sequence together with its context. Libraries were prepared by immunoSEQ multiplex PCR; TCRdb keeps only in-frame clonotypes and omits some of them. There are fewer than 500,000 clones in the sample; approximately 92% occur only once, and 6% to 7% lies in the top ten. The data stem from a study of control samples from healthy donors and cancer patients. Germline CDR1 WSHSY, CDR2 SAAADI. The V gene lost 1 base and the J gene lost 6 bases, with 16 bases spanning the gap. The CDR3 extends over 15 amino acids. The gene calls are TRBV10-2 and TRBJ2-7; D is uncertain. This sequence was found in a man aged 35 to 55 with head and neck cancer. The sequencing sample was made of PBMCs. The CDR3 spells CASSELVGEALEQYF. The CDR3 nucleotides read TGCGCCAGCAGTGAGTTAGTCGGCGAAGCGCTCGAGCAGTACTTC.